The present TCR beta chain was sequenced within a study of cytomegalovirus exposure and HLA in healthy donors. Study-wide background: Of around 400 genotyped donors, 80% to 85% grouped in the Caucasian-associated ancestry cluster.

Broader study findings: According to an earlier analysis, most TCR beta V segments yielded productive rearrangements about 90% or about 30% of the time. TCR beta V- and J-gene trimming, according to a later analysis, was linked to a missense DCLRE1C variant.

The CDR3 runs 14 residues. The germline V gene encodes CDR1 MNHEY and CDR2 SMNVEV (reference sequence). V lost 0 bases to trimming and J lost 5 bases, with 10 bases between them. About this clone itself: Its specificity is unknown.

PCR amplification relied on 60 Vbeta primers (plus 13 Jbeta primers). The assay was immunoSEQ multiplex PCR, and TCRdb's table has in-frame clones only and misses some. The sample records 130,000 to 150,000 clones, roughly 75% being singletons. This TCR was recovered from a man aged 35-49 years in good health and CMV-seropositive. The J gene is TRBJ1-2, the V gene TRBV27; no clear D. The material sequenced was PBMCs. The DNA for the CDR3 is TGTGCCAGCAGTTTATCACCACGAACTTATGGCTACACCTTC. Its protein product is CASSLSPRTYGYTF.